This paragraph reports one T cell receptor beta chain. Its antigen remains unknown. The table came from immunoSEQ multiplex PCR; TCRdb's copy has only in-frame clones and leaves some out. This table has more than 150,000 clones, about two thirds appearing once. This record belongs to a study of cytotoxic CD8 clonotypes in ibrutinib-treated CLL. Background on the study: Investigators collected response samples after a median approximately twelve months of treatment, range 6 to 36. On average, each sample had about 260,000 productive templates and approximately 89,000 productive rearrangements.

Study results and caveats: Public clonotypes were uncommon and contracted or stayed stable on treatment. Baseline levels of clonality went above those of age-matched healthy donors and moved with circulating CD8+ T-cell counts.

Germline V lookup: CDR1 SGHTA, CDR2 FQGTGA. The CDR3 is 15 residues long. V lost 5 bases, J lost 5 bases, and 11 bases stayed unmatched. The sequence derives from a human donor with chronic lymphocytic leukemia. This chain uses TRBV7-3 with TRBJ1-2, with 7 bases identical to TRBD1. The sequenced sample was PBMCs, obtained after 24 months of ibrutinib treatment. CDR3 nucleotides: TGTGCCAGCAGCAGCCGGGACAGTGTTCAGTATGGCTACACCTTC. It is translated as CASSSRDSVQYGYTF.